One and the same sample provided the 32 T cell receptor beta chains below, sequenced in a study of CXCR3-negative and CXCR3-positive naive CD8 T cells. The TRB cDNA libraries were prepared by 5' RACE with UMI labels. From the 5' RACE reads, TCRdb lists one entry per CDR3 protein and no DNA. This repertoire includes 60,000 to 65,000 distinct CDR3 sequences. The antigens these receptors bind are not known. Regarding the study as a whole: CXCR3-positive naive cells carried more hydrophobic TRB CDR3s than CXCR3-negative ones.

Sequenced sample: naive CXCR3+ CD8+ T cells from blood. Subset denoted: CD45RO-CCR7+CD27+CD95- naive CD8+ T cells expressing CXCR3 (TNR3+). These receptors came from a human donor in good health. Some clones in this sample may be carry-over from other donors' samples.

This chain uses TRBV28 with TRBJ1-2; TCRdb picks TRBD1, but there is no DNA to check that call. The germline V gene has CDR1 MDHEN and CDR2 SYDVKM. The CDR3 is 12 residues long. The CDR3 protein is CASSPRDTFYTF.

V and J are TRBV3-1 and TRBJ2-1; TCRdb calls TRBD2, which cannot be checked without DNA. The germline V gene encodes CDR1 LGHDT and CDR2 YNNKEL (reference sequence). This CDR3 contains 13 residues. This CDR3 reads CASSQDRADEQFF.

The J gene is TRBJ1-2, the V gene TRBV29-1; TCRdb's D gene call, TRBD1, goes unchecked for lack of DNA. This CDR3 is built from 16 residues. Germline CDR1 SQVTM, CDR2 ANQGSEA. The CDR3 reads CSVFDTLFGEGYGYTF.

CDR3 amino acids: CASSPPSGGPYEQYF. The chain carries TRBV11-2 and TRBJ2-7; TCRdb selects TRBD1, and the lack of DNA leaves this call unchecked. The length of the CDR3 is 15 residues. Per the germline V gene, CDR1 is SGHAT and CDR2 is FQNNGV.

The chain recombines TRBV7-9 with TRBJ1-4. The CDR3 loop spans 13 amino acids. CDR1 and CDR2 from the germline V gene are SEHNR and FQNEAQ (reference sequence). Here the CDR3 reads CASSRGPDEKLFF. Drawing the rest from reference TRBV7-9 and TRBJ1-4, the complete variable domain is DTGVSQNPRHKITKRGQNVTFRCDPISEHNRLYWYRQTLGQGPEFLTYFQNEAQLEKSRLLSDRFSAERPKGSFSTLEIQRTEQGDSAMYLCASSRGPDEKLFFGSGTQLSVL.

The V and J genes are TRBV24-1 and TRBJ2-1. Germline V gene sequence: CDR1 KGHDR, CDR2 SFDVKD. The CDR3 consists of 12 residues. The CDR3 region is CATVGIYNEQFF.

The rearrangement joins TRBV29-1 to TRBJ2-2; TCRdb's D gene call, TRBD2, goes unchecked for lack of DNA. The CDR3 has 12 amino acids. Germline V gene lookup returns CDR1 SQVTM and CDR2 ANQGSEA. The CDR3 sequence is CSATLATGELFF.

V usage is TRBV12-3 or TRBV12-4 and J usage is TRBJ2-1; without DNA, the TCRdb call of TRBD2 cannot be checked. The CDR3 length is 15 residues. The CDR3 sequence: CASSSLAGDYNEQFF.

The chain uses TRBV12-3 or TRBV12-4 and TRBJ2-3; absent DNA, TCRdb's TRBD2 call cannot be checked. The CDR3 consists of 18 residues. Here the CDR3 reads CASSPGGWTSGGTDTQYF.

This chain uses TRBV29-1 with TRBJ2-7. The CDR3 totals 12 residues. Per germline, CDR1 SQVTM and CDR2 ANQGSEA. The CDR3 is CSVTDVSYEQYF.

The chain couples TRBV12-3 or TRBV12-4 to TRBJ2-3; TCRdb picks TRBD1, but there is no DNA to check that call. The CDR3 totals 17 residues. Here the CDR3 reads CASSSPAGQGGKDTQYF.

The CDR3 is CASSLVPHYSAEAFF. This sequence joins TRBV7-9 and TRBJ1-1; TCRdb's D call of TRBD1 is untestable without DNA. Germline V gene lookup returns CDR1 SEHNR and CDR2 FQNEAQ (reference sequence). CDR3 length equals 15 residues. Combining the CDR3 with reference TRBV7-9 and TRBJ1-1 gives the whole variable domain DTGVSQNPRHKITKRGQNVTFRCDPISEHNRLYWYRQTLGQGPEFLTYFQNEAQLEKSRLLSDRFSAERPKGSFSTLEIQRTEQGDSAMYLCASSLVPHYSAEAFFGQGTRLTVV.

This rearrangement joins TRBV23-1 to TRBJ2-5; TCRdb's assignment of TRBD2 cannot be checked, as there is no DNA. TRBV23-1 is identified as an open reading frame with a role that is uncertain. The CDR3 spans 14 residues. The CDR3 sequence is CASSQRGRQETQYF.

The CDR3 region is CASSFRGSIGSPLHF. The genes are TRBV28 and TRBJ1-6; TCRdb's assignment of TRBD1 cannot be checked, as there is no DNA. The germline gives CDR1 MDHEN, CDR2 SYDVKM. The CDR3 spans 15 residues.

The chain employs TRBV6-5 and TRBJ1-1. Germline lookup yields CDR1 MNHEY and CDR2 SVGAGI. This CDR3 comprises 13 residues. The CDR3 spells CASSYVQNTEAFF.

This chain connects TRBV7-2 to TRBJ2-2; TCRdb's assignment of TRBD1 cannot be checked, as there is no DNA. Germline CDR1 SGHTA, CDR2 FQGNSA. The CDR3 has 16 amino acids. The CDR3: CASSSTPRGDTGELFF.

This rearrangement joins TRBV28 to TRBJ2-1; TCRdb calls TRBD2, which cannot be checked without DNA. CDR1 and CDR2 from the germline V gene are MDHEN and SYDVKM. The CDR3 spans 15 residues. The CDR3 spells CASSFPSGRDNEQFF.

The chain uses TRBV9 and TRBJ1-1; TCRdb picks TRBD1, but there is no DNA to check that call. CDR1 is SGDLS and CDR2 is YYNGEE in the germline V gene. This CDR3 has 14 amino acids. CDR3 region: CASSGTGLNTEAFF. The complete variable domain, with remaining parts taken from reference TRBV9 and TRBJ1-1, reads DSGVTQTPKHLITATGQRVTLRCSPRSGDLSVYWYQQSLDQGLQFLIQYYNGEERAKGNILERFSAQQFPDLHSELNLSSLELGDSALYFCASSGTGLNTEAFFGQGTRLTVV.

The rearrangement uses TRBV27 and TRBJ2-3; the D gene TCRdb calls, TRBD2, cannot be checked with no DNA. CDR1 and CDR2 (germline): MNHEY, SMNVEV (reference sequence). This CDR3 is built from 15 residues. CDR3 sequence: CASSFGLAGTDTQYF.

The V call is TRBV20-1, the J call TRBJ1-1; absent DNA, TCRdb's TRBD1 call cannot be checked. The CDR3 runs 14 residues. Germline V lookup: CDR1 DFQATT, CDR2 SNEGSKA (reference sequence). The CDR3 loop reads CSARGGFRRTEAFF.

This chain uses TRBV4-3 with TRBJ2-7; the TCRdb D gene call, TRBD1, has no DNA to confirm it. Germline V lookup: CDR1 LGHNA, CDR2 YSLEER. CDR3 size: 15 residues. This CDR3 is CASSLESGIDYEQYF.

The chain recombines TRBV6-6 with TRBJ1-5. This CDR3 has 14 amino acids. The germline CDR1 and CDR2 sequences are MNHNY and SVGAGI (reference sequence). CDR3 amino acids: CASSYMGEGQPQHF.

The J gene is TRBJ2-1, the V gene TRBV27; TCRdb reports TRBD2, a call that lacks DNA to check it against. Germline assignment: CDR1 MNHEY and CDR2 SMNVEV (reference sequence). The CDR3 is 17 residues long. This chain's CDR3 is CASRPHLGLAVGYEQFF.

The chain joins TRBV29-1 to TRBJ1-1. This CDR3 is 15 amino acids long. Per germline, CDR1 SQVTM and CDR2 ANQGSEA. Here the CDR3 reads CSVEGEADEYPEAFF.

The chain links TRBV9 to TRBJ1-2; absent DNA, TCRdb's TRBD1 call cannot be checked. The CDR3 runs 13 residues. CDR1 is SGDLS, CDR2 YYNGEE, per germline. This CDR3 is CASSGQGIYGYTF.

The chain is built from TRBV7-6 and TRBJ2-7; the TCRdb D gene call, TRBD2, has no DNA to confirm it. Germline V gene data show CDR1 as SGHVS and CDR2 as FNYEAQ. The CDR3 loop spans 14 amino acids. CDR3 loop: CASEPGRAPYEQYF.

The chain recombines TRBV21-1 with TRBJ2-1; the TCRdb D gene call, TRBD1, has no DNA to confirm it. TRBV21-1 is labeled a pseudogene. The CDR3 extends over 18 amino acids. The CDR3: CASSKKEGERGPENEQFF.

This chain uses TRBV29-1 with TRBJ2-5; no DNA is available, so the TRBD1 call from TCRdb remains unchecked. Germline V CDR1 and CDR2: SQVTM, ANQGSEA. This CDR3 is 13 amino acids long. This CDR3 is CSVPPGGEETQYF. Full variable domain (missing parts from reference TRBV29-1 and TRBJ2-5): SAVISQKPSRDICQRGTSLTIQCQVDSQVTMMFWYRQQPGQSLTLIATANQGSEATYESGFVIDKFPISRPNLTFSTLTVSNMSPEDSSIYLCSVPPGGEETQYFGPGTRLLVL.

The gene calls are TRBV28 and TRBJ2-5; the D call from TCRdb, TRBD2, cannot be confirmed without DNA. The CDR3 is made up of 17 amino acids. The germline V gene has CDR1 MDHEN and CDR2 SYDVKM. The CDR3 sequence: CASSLLAGGPQGETQYF. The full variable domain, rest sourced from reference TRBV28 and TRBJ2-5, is DVKVTQSSRYLVKRTGEKVFLECVQDMDHENMFWYRQDPGLGLRLIYFSYDVKMKEKGDIPEGYSVSREKKERFSLILESASTNQTSMYLCASSLLAGGPQGETQYFGPGTRLLVL.

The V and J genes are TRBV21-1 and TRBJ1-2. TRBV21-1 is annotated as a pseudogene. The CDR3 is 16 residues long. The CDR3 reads CASSKDVRVSNYGYTF.

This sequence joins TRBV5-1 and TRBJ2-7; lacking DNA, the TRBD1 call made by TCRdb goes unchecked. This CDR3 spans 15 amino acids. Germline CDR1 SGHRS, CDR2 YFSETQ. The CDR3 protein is CASSQTGGGAYEQYF.

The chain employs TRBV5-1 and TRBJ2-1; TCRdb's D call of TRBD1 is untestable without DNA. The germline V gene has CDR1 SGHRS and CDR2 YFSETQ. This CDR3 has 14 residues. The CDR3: CASSLQRGYNEQFF.